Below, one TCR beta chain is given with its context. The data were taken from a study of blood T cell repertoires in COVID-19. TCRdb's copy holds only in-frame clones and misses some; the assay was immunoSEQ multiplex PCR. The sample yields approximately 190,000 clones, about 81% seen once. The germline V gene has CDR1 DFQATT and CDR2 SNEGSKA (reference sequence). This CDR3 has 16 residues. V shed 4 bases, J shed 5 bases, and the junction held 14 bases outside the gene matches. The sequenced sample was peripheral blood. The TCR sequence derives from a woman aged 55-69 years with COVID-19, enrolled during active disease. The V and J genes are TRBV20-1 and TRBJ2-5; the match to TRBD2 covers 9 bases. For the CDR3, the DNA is TGCAGTGCTAATGAGGGTGGGCTAGCGGGGTGGGAGACCCAGTACTTC. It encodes CSANEGGLAGWETQYF.